The sequence of this T cell receptor (beta chain) was determined in a study of shared clonotypes between healthy human individuals. Naive CD8 populations comprised CD45RO-negative cells positively selected for CCR7, excluding terminally differentiated effector memory CD45RA+ cells. Libraries were prepared by immunoSEQ multiplex PCR; TCRdb keeps only in-frame clonotypes and omits some of them. This sample carries just over 2,000,000 clones, about 95% of them seen once, and the ten largest clones take roughly 1.1%. This clone occurred once. Trimming cost V 5 bases and J 0 bases, with 13 bases left between them. The CDR3 runs 16 residues. CDR1 SGHVS and CDR2 FQNEAQ come from the germline V gene.

The source of this sequence is a young man in good health. The sequenced material came from naive CD8+ T cells sorted from blood. The chain carries TRBV7-8 and TRBJ1-4; D might be TRBD1 (6 bases). CDR3 protein: CASSQGQFATNEKLFF. For the CDR3, the DNA is TGTGCCAGCAGCCAAGGACAGTTTGCAACTAATGAAAAACTGTTTTTT.